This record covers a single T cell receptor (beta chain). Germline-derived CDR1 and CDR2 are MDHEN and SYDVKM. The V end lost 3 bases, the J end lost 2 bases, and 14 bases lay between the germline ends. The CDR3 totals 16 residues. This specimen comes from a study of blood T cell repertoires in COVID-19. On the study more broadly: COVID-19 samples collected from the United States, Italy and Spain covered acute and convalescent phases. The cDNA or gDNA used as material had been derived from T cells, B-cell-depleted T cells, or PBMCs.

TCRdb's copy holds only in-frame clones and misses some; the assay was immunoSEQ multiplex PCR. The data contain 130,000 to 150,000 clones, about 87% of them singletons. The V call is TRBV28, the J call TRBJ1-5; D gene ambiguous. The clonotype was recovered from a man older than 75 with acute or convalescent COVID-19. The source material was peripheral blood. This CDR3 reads CASSFPDIAGNQPQHF. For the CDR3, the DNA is TGTGCCAGCAGTTTCCCCGACATCGCAGGCAATCAGCCCCAGCATTTT.